These 21 T cell receptor beta chains came from one sample sequenced in a study of blood T cells in healthy people across ages. Together with a sample-barcoded 5' primer, a J-beta primer mix was included in a second PCR lasting about 6 to 11 cycles. TCRdb re-derived calls from the 5' RACE reads in MiXCR, one entry per CDR3 protein. The table shows about 800,000 distinct CDR3 sequences, with around 25% occurring only once. This sample also appeared in a second study, on T cells of mothers and their children.

Sample: blood. The receptors originated from a boy between 10 and 17 years old in good health.

The rearrangement joins TRBV7-2 to TRBJ2-5; 8 nucleotides match TRBD1. The DNA matches TRBJ2-7 better at its end, which makes the J call doubtful. Germline V gene lookup returns CDR1 SGHTA and CDR2 FQGNSA. This CDR3 comprises 15 residues. The CDR3 sequence: CASSLTMTGAYEQYF. The CDR3 region has the DNA TGTGCCAGCAGCTTGACGATGACAGGGGCCTACGAGCAGTACTTC.

The chain recombines TRBV19 with TRBJ1-5; tentative D call: TRBD1 (5 bases). CDR1 is LNHDA and CDR2 is SQIVND in the germline V gene (reference sequence). The CDR3 contains 15 residues. Trimming removed 7 bases from V and 0 bases from J, with 13 bases in between. The CDR3 nucleotides read TGTGCCAGTACGACGGGGGAGATTAGCAATCAGCCCCAGCATTTT. It specifies CASTTGEISNQPQHF.

This clonotype was picked up a small number of times. This chain joins TRBV9 and TRBJ2-3, with TRBD1 as a possible D gene (6 bases). Germline V gene data show CDR1 as SGDLS and CDR2 as YYNGEE. V was trimmed by 4 bases and J by 4 bases, leaving 13 bases between them. The CDR3 totals 14 residues. CDR3 in DNA: TGTGCCAGCAGCCCACAGACAGGACCAGATACGCAGTATTTT. This gives the protein CASSPQTGPDTQYF.

This clonotype showed up just a few times. The gene calls are TRBV7-2 and TRBJ1-2; 7 bases match TRBD1. V lost 7 bases to trimming and J lost 3 bases; unmatched junction nucleotides: 11. This CDR3 has 15 amino acids. The germline gives CDR1 SGHTA, CDR2 FQGNSA. This chain's CDR3 is CASTLEKGADYGYTF. DNA of the CDR3: TGTGCCAGCACCCTAGAGAAGGGGGCGGACTATGGCTACACCTTC.

V and J are TRBV29-1 and TRBJ2-4; weak D call: TRBD1 (5 bases). Between the trimmed V and J ends, which lost 3 bases and 2 bases, there was a span of 11 bases. The CDR3 contains 14 residues. Per the germline V gene, CDR1 is SQVTM and CDR2 is ANQGSEA. CDR3 nucleotides: TGCAGCGTTGATTTGGCAGGGACCAAAAACATTCAGTACTTC. The encoded protein is CSVDLAGTKNIQYF.

The chain uses TRBV25-1 and TRBJ1-4, with D tentatively TRBD1 (6 bases). The CDR3 is 16 amino acids. Germline V CDR1 and CDR2: MGHDK, SYGVNS. V lost 1 base and J lost 7, with 16 bases in between. The CDR3 bases are TGTGCCAGCAGTGAATTAAAGGGGGTCGGAGGTGAAAAACTGTTTTTT. Its protein is CASSELKGVGGEKLFF.

A few counts support this clonotype. This chain uses TRBV5-1 with TRBJ2-5; either TRBD1 or TRBD2 may fit D (5 bases each). The DNA end favors TRBJ2-7, so the J call may be wrong. From germline, CDR1 is SGHRS and CDR2 YFSETQ. CDR3 length: 16 residues. The CDR3 nucleotides read TGCGCCAGCAGCTTGGATTTCGGGGCAGGCTCCTACGAGCAGTACTTC. Encoded protein: CASSLDFGAGSYEQYF.

This clonotype was detected ten times or more. The rearrangement uses TRBV7-2 and TRBJ2-1; 7 nucleotides match TRBD1. Unmatched junction bases numbered 5, after V lost 4 bases and J lost 2 bases. This CDR3 has 15 amino acids. Per germline, CDR1 SGHTA and CDR2 FQGNSA. The CDR3 nucleotides are TGTGCCAGCAGCTCAAGGGGGCAGGCCTACAATGAGCAGTTCTTC. Translated, it gives CASSSRGQAYNEQFF.

This clonotype occurred a few times. CDR3 sequence (DNA): TGTGCCAGCAGCCCAACAGGGCCCCGAGAGACCCAGTACTTC. Encoded protein: CASSPTGPRETQYF. The chain combines TRBV7-9 with TRBJ2-5, with D possibly TRBD1 on 6 matching bases. Trimming pared 5 bases from V and 4 bases from J, leaving 14 bases between. CDR3 length: 14 residues. Germline V gene lookup returns CDR1 SEHNR and CDR2 FQNEAQ (reference sequence).

This clonotype turned up a few times. The V gene is TRBV20-1, the J gene TRBJ1-1; no reliable D call. Trimming pared 2 bases from V and 1 base from J, leaving 17 bases between. This CDR3 spans 16 amino acids. The V gene's germline CDR1 is DFQATT and CDR2 SNEGSKA (reference sequence). This chain's CDR3 is CSARSHRPSRNTEAFF. The CDR3 region has the DNA TGCAGTGCTAGATCCCACCGACCCAGCAGGAACACTGAAGCTTTCTTT.

This chain uses TRBV15 with TRBJ2-5, with D uncertain. Germline V lookup: CDR1 LNHNV, CDR2 YYDKDF (reference sequence). V shed 1 base and J shed 11 bases, with 11 bases lying between them. The CDR3 extends over 12 amino acids. The CDR3 bases are TGTGCCACCAGCAGAGGAACACCCCGGCAGTACTTC. Its protein is CATSRGTPRQYF.

This clonotype was seen once. The rearrangement uses TRBV30 and TRBJ2-7; no clear D. V lost 6 bases, J lost 0 bases, and 6 bases lay in between. CDR3 length equals 11 residues. CDR1 GTSNPN and CDR2 SVGIG come from the germline V gene (reference sequence). The CDR3 protein is CACGSSYEQYF. The CDR3 DNA is TGTGCCTGCGGAAGCTCCTACGAGCAGTACTTC.

The chain couples TRBV19 to TRBJ2-5; 9 nucleotides match TRBD1. The germline CDR1 and CDR2 sequences are LNHDA and SQIVND (reference sequence). V gave up 8 bases and J gave up 5 bases; unmatched junction bases: 9. This CDR3 is 14 amino acids long. DNA for the CDR3: TGTGCCAGTCGAAGACAGGGGGAAGGGGAGACCCAGTACTTC. As protein: CASRRQGEGETQYF. Using reference TRBV19 and TRBJ2-5 for the parts outside the CDR3, the full variable domain is DGGITQSPKYLFRKEGQNVTLSCEQNLNHDAMYWYRQDPGQGLRLIYYSQIVNDFQKGDIAEGYSVSREKKESFPLTVTSAQKNPTAFYLCASRRQGEGETQYFGPGTRLLVL.

The V call is TRBV20-1, the J call TRBJ1-1; TRBD1 matches at 7 bases. Germline V lookup: CDR1 DFQATT, CDR2 SNEGSKA (reference sequence). The CDR3 sequence is 13 residues long. V gave up 4 bases and J gave up 2 bases; unmatched junction bases: 4. The CDR3 sequence: CSAKDRSNTEAFF. The CDR3 DNA follows: TGCAGTGCTAAGGACAGGTCCAACACTGAAGCTTTCTTT.

This clonotype was counted only a few times. A junction boundary mismatches the germline segment, possibly from a read error. CDR3 protein: CASSLTGPNQPQHF. The CDR3 DNA reads as TGCGCCAGCAGCTTAACAGGGCCCAATCAGCCCCAGCATTTT. The chain links TRBV7-9 to TRBJ1-5; D perhaps matches TRBD1 (6 bases). The CDR3 loop spans 14 amino acids. Germline V gene data show CDR1 as SEHNR and CDR2 as FQNEAQ (reference sequence).

The V and J genes are TRBV5-1 and TRBJ2-1; 9 nucleotides match TRBD1. The assigned J gene may be wrong: the sequence end matches TRBJ2-7 better. The CDR3 extends over 13 amino acids. The germline V gene has CDR1 SGHRS and CDR2 YFSETQ. CDR3 sequence (DNA): TGCGCCAGCAGCGGACAGGGGCTTAGCGAGCAGTACTTC. As protein: CASSGQGLSEQYF.

In its sample, this clonotype was seen a few times. V gene TRBV7-9 combines with J gene TRBJ2-7; TRBD1 might be the D (6 bases). Trimming removed 5 bases from V and 3 bases from J, with 20 bases in between. The germline V gene encodes CDR1 SEHNR and CDR2 FQNEAQ (reference sequence). CDR3 size: 16 residues. As DNA, the CDR3 is TGTGCCAGCAGCCCGAAATGGACAGCCGTAGGCTACGAGCAGTACTTC. Its protein product is CASSPKWTAVGYEQYF. Together with reference TRBV7-9 and TRBJ2-7, the CDR3 gives the full variable domain: DTGVSQNPRHKITKRGQNVTFRCDPISEHNRLYWYRQTLGQGPEFLTYFQNEAQLEKSRLLSDRFSAERPKGSFSTLEIQRTEQGDSAMYLCASSPKWTAVGYEQYFGPGTRLTVT.

The V and J genes are TRBV7-2 and TRBJ2-3, with 7 positions matching TRBD2. CDR3 size: 17 residues. The germline V gene encodes CDR1 SGHTA and CDR2 FQGNSA. Trimming at V came to 5 bases and at J to 0 bases, leaving 11 bases not matched to a gene. Here the CDR3 DNA reads TGTGCCAGCAGCGCCTTAGCGGGTCTTTCTAGCACAGATACGCAGTATTTT. It is translated as CASSALAGLSSTDTQYF. The variable domain in full, with the rest retrieved from reference TRBV7-2 and TRBJ2-3, is GAGVSQSPSNKVTEKGKDVELRCDPISGHTALYWYRQSLGQGLEFLIYFQGNSAPDKSGLPSDRFSAERTGGSVSTLTIQRTQQEDSAVYLCASSALAGLSSTDTQYFGPGTRLTVL.

This clonotype has more than one count but fewer than ten. The chain couples TRBV28 to TRBJ1-2; D ambiguous. Germline CDR1 and CDR2: MDHEN and SYDVKM. V gave up 2 bases and J gave up 8 bases, with 9 bases separating them. The CDR3 spans 12 residues. CDR3 amino acids: CASSLLHEGYTF. The DNA of the CDR3 is TGTGCCAGCAGTTTACTTCACGAGGGCTACACCTTC.

Written as DNA, the CDR3 is TGTGCCAGCAGTTCCAGGGTGGGGAAAGAGACCCAGTACTTC. This codes for CASSSRVGKETQYF. The rearrangement links TRBV28 to TRBJ2-5; D is perhaps TRBD1 (5 bases). V was clipped by 4 bases and J by 3 bases, with 12 bases between them. Germline V gene sequence: CDR1 MDHEN, CDR2 SYDVKM. The CDR3 consists of 14 residues.

The chain employs TRBV10-3 and TRBJ1-1; the D gene is possibly TRBD1 (5 bases). Germline V gene data show CDR1 as ENHRY and CDR2 as SYGVKD. This CDR3 is built from 14 residues. V lost 4 bases, J lost 5 bases, and 14 bases lay in between. The CDR3 protein is CAISVGGALTEAFF. The DNA of the CDR3 is TGTGCCATCAGTGTGGGAGGGGCGCTGACTGAAGCTTTCTTT.